This T cell receptor beta chain came from a study of technical replicates of blood from a handful of donors. Assay used: immunoSEQ multiplex PCR; TCRdb lists only in-frame clones, some missing. The repertoire includes 83,000 or so clones, just over 90% of them detected once, and around 0.25% sits in the top ten. This receptor was obtained from a human donor in good health. The specimen sequenced was T cells isolated from PBMCs.

The CDR3 sequence: CASSLPLASGVNEQFF. The DNA for the CDR3 is TGCGCCAGCAGCTTGCCCTTGGCTAGCGGAGTCAATGAGCAGTTCTTC. The rearrangement links TRBV5-1 to TRBJ2-1; 7 nucleotides align to TRBD2. Germline values: CDR1 SGHRS, CDR2 YFSETQ. V was clipped by 1 base and J by 6 bases; unmatched bases: 10. The CDR3 is 16 residues long.